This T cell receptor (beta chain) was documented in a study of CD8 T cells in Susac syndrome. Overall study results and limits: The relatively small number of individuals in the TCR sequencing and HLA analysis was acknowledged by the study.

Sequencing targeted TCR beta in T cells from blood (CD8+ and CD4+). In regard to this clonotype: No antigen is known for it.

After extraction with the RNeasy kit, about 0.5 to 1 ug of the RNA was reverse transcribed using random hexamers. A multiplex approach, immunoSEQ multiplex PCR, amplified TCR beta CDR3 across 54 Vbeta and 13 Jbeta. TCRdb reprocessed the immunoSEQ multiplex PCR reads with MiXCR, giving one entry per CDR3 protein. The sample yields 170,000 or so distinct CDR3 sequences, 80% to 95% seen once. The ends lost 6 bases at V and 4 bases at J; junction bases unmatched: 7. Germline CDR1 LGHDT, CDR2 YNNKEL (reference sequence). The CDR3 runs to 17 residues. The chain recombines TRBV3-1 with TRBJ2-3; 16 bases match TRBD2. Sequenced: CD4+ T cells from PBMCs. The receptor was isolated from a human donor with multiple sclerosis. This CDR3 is CASSPRGTSGGADTQYF. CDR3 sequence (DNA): TGTGCCAGCAGTCCCCGGGGGACTAGCGGGGGGGCAGATACGCAGTATTTT.